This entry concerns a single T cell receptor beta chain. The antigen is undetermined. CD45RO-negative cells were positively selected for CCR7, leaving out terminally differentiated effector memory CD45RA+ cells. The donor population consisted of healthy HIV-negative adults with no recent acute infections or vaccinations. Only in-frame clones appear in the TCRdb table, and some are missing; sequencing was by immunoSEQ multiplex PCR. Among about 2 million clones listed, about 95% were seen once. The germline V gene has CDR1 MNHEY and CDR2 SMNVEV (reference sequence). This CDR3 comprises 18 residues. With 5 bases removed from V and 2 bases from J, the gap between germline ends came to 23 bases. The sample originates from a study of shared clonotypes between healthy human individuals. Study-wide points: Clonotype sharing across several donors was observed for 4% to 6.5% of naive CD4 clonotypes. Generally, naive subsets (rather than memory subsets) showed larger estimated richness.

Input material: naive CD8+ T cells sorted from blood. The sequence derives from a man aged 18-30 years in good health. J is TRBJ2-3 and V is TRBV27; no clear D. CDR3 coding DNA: TGTGCCAGCAGTATTACGCCCCCGGCTTTAGGCCTCACAGATACGCAGTATTTT. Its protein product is CASSITPPALGLTDTQYF.